The 27 T cell receptor beta chains given below trace back to one sample, sequenced in a study of vaccination and CD4 T cells after COVID-19. Stated treatment: roughly ten-day PBMC culture with coronavirus spike peptide pools or control peptides (ViraFEST assay). Their antigen targets remain unknown. Cultured CD4+ T cells had their DNA profiled by the Oncomine TCR Beta short-read assay. TCRdb ran MiXCR on the PCR reads and lists one entry per CDR3 protein. This table holds 15,000 to 20,000 distinct CDR3 sequences, roughly half found once. Sequenced material: CD4+ T cells from blood, cultured in vitro. The receptors were sampled from a human donor who had recovered from COVID-19.

The V call is TRBV11-3, the J call TRBJ2-3; D is undetermined. V was shortened by 1 base and J by 4 bases, with 6 bases between the two germline ends. The CDR3 covers 13 residues. CDR1 is SGHNT and CDR2 is YENEEA in the germline V gene. The CDR3 DNA reads TGTGCCAGCAGCTTAGGTTTTGCAGATACGCAGTATTTT. Its protein product is CASSLGFADTQYF.

This clonotype was counted a few times. The chain carries TRBV6-4 and TRBJ1-1; weak D call: TRBD1 (6 bases). V lost 8 bases to trimming and J lost 3 bases, with 16 bases between them. CDR1 is MRHNA and CDR2 is SNTAGT in the germline V gene. There are 14 residues in the CDR3. CDR3: CASRGGRGDTEAFF. Here the CDR3 DNA reads TGTGCCAGCCGAGGGGGGCGCGGGGACACTGAAGCTTTCTTT.

J is TRBJ2-7 and V is TRBV2; D possibly corresponds to TRBD1 (6 bases). Looked up from germline, CDR1 is SNHLY and CDR2 is FYNNEI. The CDR3 is made up of 14 amino acids. Trimming took off 7 bases at V and 1 base at J, with 14 bases between the two ends. The CDR3 DNA reads TGTGCCAGCACCCCCGGTACAGGGTCCTACGAGCAGTACTTC. It is translated as CASTPGTGSYEQYF. The whole variable domain, filled in from reference TRBV2 and TRBJ2-7, reads EPEVTQTPSHQVTQMGQEVILRCVPISNHLYFYWYRQILGQKVEFLVSFYNNEISEKSEIFDDQFSVERPDGSNFTLKIRSTKLEDSAMYFCASTPGTGSYEQYFGPGTRLTVT.

This clonotype was seen only a few times. The chain employs TRBV12-3 or TRBV12-4 and TRBJ2-7; D is undetermined. Trimming took 8 bases from V and 4 from J, leaving 9 bases between them. This CDR3 is 11 amino acids long. The CDR3 nucleotides read TGTGCCAGCTCCCAAGAATACGAGCAGTACTTC. It yields the protein CASSQEYEQYF.

The rearrangement uses TRBV28 and TRBJ1-2, with D possibly TRBD1 on 6 matching bases. This CDR3 has 14 residues. The V and J ends lost 5 bases and 4 bases respectively, with 14 bases between them. Germline CDR1 is MDHEN and CDR2 is SYDVKM. The CDR3 here is CASSTLGGRYGYTF. CDR3 coding DNA: TGTGCCAGCAGTACCCTTGGGGGCCGCTATGGCTACACCTTC.

This clonotype was found a few times. The chain carries TRBV2 and TRBJ2-7; possible D gene TRBD1, 6 bases. Germline V gives CDR1 SNHLY, CDR2 FYNNEI. The CDR3 sequence is 13 residues long. V was trimmed by 4 bases and J by 6 bases, leaving 13 bases between them. In DNA, the CDR3 is TGTGCCAGCAGTGCCAATCAGGGGCTCGAGCAGTACTTC. Its protein product is CASSANQGLEQYF.

The rearrangement joins TRBV5-1 to TRBJ2-2; TRBD1 agrees at 9 bases. With V trimmed by 0 bases and J by 7 bases, 4 bases remained unmatched. CDR1 and CDR2 (germline): SGHRS, YFSETQ. This CDR3 comprises 15 residues. Here the CDR3 reads CASSLGDRAGGELFF. CDR3 sequence (DNA): TGCGCCAGCAGCTTGGGGGACAGGGCCGGCGGGGAGCTGTTTTTT.

This clonotype was seen only a few times. The chain couples TRBV5-8 to TRBJ1-1; D possibly corresponds to TRBD1 (5 bases). The germline V gene has CDR1 SGHTS and CDR2 YDEGEE. Trimming took off 2 bases at V and 7 bases at J, with 18 bases between the two ends. The CDR3 has 15 residues. The CDR3 bases are TGTGCCAGCAGCTTTGCGTCGGTCCGGCAGGGTGAAGCTTTCTTT. It codes for CASSFASVRQGEAFF.

This rearrangement joins TRBV7-6 to TRBJ2-3; a possible D gene is TRBD1 (6 bases). Trimming removed 4 bases from V and 6 bases from J, with 14 bases in between. The CDR3 extends over 14 amino acids. In germline, CDR1 is SGHVS, CDR2 FNYEAQ. The CDR3 here is CASSSLGRGDTQYF. The CDR3 nucleotides are TGTGCCAGCAGCTCCCTAGGCAGGGGCGATACGCAGTATTTT. The full variable domain, in which reference TRBV7-6 and TRBJ2-3 provide the parts outside the CDR3, is GAGVSQSPRYKVTKRGQDVALRCDPISGHVSLYWYRQALGQGPEFLTYFNYEAQQDKSGLPNDRFSAERPEGSISTLTIQRTEQRDSAMYRCASSSLGRGDTQYFGPGTRLTVL.

This clonotype occurred a few times. The rearrangement uses TRBV5-1 and TRBJ2-5, with D possibly being TRBD2 (6 bases). CDR1 is SGHRS and CDR2 is YFSETQ in the germline V gene. Trimming removed 3 bases at V and 1 base at J, with 13 bases between. This CDR3 region has 15 residues. The chain's CDR3 is CASSSGAGPQETQYF. The DNA of the CDR3 is TGCGCCAGCAGCTCTGGGGCGGGGCCCCAAGAGACCCAGTACTTC.

This clonotype was seen more than once but under ten times. This sequence joins TRBV7-8 and TRBJ2-2; TRBD2 aligns across 7 bases. Trimming took 4 bases from V and 0 from J; bases not matched to a gene: 2. The CDR3 length is 15 residues. CDR1 is SGHVS and CDR2 is FQNEAQ in the germline V gene. CDR3 region: CASSWGGANTGELFF. CDR3 nucleotides: TGTGCCAGCAGCTGGGGGGGGGCGAACACCGGGGAGCTGTTTTTT. The variable domain in full, with the rest retrieved from reference TRBV7-8 and TRBJ2-2, is GAGVSQSPRYKVAKRGQDVALRCDPISGHVSLFWYQQALGQGPEFLTYFQNEAQLDKSGLPSDRFFAERPEGSVSTLKIQRTQQEDSAVYLCASSWGGANTGELFFGEGSRLTVL.

J is TRBJ2-3 and V is TRBV29-1, with D possibly TRBD1 on 7 matching bases. V shed 4 bases and J shed 6 bases, with 17 bases lying between them. CDR1 is SQVTM and CDR2 is ANQGSEA in the germline V gene. The CDR3 has 14 residues. The CDR3 DNA reads as TGCAGCGTTGTTGGAGGGGGCGGCCTCGATACGCAGTATTTT. Amino acids: CSVVGGGGLDTQYF.

The V call is TRBV2, the J call TRBJ2-7; no definite D call. The V end lost 4 bases, the J end lost 2 bases, and 6 bases lay between the germline ends. Germline assignment: CDR1 SNHLY and CDR2 FYNNEI. The CDR3 totals 12 residues. The CDR3 coding sequence is TGTGCCAGCAGTGCGGCGGCCTACGAGCAGTACTTC. It is translated as CASSAAAYEQYF.

The V and J genes are TRBV7-8 and TRBJ2-3, with 7 bases matching TRBD2. V lost 4 bases, J lost 13 bases, and 8 bases stayed unmatched. The germline CDR1 and CDR2 sequences are SGHVS and FQNEAQ. The CDR3 consists of 12 residues. This chain's CDR3 is CASSSLLGREYF. CDR3 sequence (DNA): TGTGCCAGCAGCTCGCTCTTAGGGAGGGAGTATTTT.

The chain combines TRBV7-2 with TRBJ1-5; D remains ambiguous. Looked up from germline, CDR1 is SGHTA and CDR2 is FQGNSA. The V end was cut by 5 bases, the J end by 7 bases, with 18 bases between. The CDR3 runs 15 residues. This CDR3 reads CASSQMDGLRQPQHF. As DNA, the CDR3 is TGTGCCAGCAGCCAGATGGACGGCCTGCGGCAGCCCCAGCATTTT. Full variable domain (missing parts from reference TRBV7-2 and TRBJ1-5): GAGVSQSPSNKVTEKGKDVELRCDPISGHTALYWYRQSLGQGLEFLIYFQGNSAPDKSGLPSDRFSAERTGGSVSTLTIQRTQQEDSAVYLCASSQMDGLRQPQHFGDGTRLSIL.

This rearrangement joins TRBV4-1 to TRBJ2-1; no firm D call. Per the germline V gene, CDR1 is MGHRA and CDR2 is YSYEKL. Trimming shortened V by 0 bases and J by 9 bases, and 9 bases separated the two germline ends. The CDR3 has 13 residues. The CDR3 DNA follows: TGCGCCAGCAGCCAAGAAGGCGTAGGTGAGCAGTTCTTC. This codes for CASSQEGVGEQFF.

The chain employs TRBV12-3 or TRBV12-4 and TRBJ2-6; no reliable D call. Between the trimmed V and J ends, which lost 6 bases and 2 bases, there was a span of 5 bases. The length of the CDR3 is 13 residues. The CDR3 DNA follows: TGTGCCAGCAGACGCGCTGGGGCCAACGTCCTGACTTTC. It yields the protein CASRRAGANVLTF.

This chain uses TRBV29-1 with TRBJ1-2; 8 bases match TRBD1. V trimming: 4 bases; J trimming: 2 bases; junction bases outside the gene matches: 3. The CDR3 contains 13 residues. Germline CDR1 reads SQVTM; CDR2 reads ANQGSEA. The CDR3 coding sequence is TGCAGCGTTGGGGACAGGCAAAACTATGGCTACACCTTC. Protein: CSVGDRQNYGYTF.

In this sample, this clonotype turned up a few times. The chain links TRBV20-1 to TRBJ1-1; 11 positions match TRBD1. V shed 6 bases and J 8 bases; nucleotides not matched to a gene: 11. The CDR3 has 14 residues. CDR1 and CDR2 from the germline V gene are DFQATT and SNEGSKA (reference sequence). The CDR3 loop reads CSAVNRDRGIEAFF. The CDR3 region has the DNA TGCAGTGCGGTAAACCGGGACAGGGGGATCGAAGCTTTCTTT.

The V gene is TRBV28, the J gene TRBJ2-7, with D unresolved. The CDR3 loop spans 11 amino acids. Trimming left V 3 bases short and J 5 bases short, with 5 bases between. Germline-derived CDR1 and CDR2 are MDHEN and SYDVKM. This CDR3 reads CASSFYHEQYF. The CDR3 region has the DNA TGTGCCAGCAGTTTCTACCACGAGCAGTACTTC.

The chain joins TRBV11-2 to TRBJ2-2; D call uncertain. In germline, CDR1 is SGHAT, CDR2 FQNNGV. The CDR3 runs to 14 residues. With 5 bases removed from V and 6 bases from J, the gap between germline ends came to 13 bases. The CDR3 bases are TGTGCCAGCAGCAGAGACGGATTTGCCGGGGAGCTGTTTTTT. This translates into CASSRDGFAGELFF. Complete variable domain (other parts from reference TRBV11-2 and TRBJ2-2): EAGVAQSPRYKIIEKRQSVAFWCNPISGHATLYWYQQILGQGPKLLIQFQNNGVVDDSQLPKDRFSAERLKGVDSTLKIQPAKLEDSAVYLCASSRDGFAGELFFGEGSRLTVL.

The V and J genes are TRBV7-8 and TRBJ2-5, with D unresolved. CDR3 length: 12 residues. Trimming stripped 5 bases from V and 5 bases from J, with 9 bases between. Germline CDR1 and CDR2: SGHVS and FQNEAQ. The CDR3 coding sequence is TGTGCCAGCAGCCGCTCAGGCGAGACCCAGTACTTC. Translating gives CASSRSGETQYF. Full variable domain (remainder filled in from reference TRBV7-8 and TRBJ2-5): GAGVSQSPRYKVAKRGQDVALRCDPISGHVSLFWYQQALGQGPEFLTYFQNEAQLDKSGLPSDRFFAERPEGSVSTLKIQRTQQEDSAVYLCASSRSGETQYFGPGTRLLVL.

V usage is TRBV19 and J usage is TRBJ2-7; D is undetermined. CDR1 and CDR2 from the germline V gene are LNHDA and SQIVND (reference sequence). The CDR3 loop spans 13 amino acids. V lost 7 bases and J lost 3, with 13 bases in between. The CDR3 protein is CASIGQEIYEQYF. The DNA of the CDR3 is TGTGCCAGTATAGGGCAGGAGATCTACGAGCAGTACTTC.

This chain uses TRBV7-2 with TRBJ2-1, with D unresolved. Germline V lookup: CDR1 SGHTA, CDR2 FQGNSA. V shed 2 bases and J shed 8 bases, with 7 bases lying between them. The CDR3 has 12 amino acids. CDR3 protein: CASSLNSHEQFF. CDR3 in DNA: TGTGCCAGCAGCTTAAATAGTCATGAGCAGTTCTTC.

This clonotype was picked up a small number of times. The chain couples TRBV24-1 to TRBJ2-1; D is undetermined. The CDR3 consists of 15 residues. Trimming took 4 bases from V and 4 from J, leaving 13 bases between them. CDR1 is KGHDR, CDR2 SFDVKD, per germline. The CDR3 bases are TGTGCCACCAGTGACCCCTCCCACCTTTACAATGAGCAGTTCTTC. This codes for CATSDPSHLYNEQFF.

This chain connects TRBV7-6 to TRBJ2-2; possibly TRBD2 for D (5 bases). Looked up from germline, CDR1 is SGHVS and CDR2 is FNYEAQ. This CDR3 is built from 14 residues. The V and J ends lost 4 bases and 4 bases respectively, with 10 bases between them. The CDR3: CASSSDWGTGELFF. The CDR3 DNA reads TGTGCCAGCAGCTCGGACTGGGGCACCGGGGAGCTGTTTTTT.

The chain links TRBV12-3 or TRBV12-4 to TRBJ2-1, with 12 bases fitting TRBD2. The junction had 11 bases not matched to a gene; V was cut back by 5 bases and J by 6 bases. The CDR3 loop spans 17 amino acids. DNA of the CDR3: TGTGCCAGCAGTCGTGAGACTAGCGGGAGCGCCCCCAATGAGCAGTTCTTC. Translation gives CASSRETSGSAPNEQFF.